The clone carrying this T cell receptor beta chain turned up a few times. Its specificity is unknown. Next came a second PCR, run for about 6 to 11 cycles, which used a sample-barcoded 5' primer along with a J-beta primer mix. TCRdb recomputed calls from the 5' RACE reads with MiXCR, one row per CDR3 protein. In the table there are approximately 350,000 distinct CDR3 sequences, about 55% of which are singletons. This specimen belongs to a study of blood T cells in healthy people across ages. Findings of the study overall: Naive and antigen-experienced cells were not separated, limiting conclusive comparison.

Germline V gives CDR1 MNHNS, CDR2 SASEGT. This CDR3 contains 15 residues. Sequenced material: blood. This receptor was obtained from a man aged 60-69 years in good health. This chain joins TRBV6-1 and TRBJ2-4; 15 nucleotides agree with TRBD2. The closer fit of TRBJ2-7 to the DNA end suggests the J call may be wrong. The CDR3 nucleotides are TGTGCCAGCAGAGGGACTAGCGGGAGGATCTACGAGCAGTACTTC. As protein: CASRGTSGRIYEQYF.